The T cell receptor (beta chain) under discussion was sequenced for a study of T cell responses to AZD1222 COVID-19 vaccine. The assay was immunoSEQ multiplex PCR, and TCRdb's table has in-frame clones only and misses some. The table includes about 72,000 clones, 89% detected once. Study-wide results and caveats: Repertoire collection took place solely once the T cell response had peaked. In the spike-specific TCR repertoire, nearly half reportedly target unmutated variant regions.

Remarks on this clone: The target antigen is unknown.

Germline CDR1 is WNHNN and CDR2 is SYGVQD (reference sequence). This CDR3 is 13 amino acids long. V gave up 3 bases and J gave up 1 base, with 6 bases separating them. The source is an adult who received the AZD1222 COVID-19 vaccine. The source material was peripheral blood, sampled 28 days after the second AZD1222 dose. This sequence joins TRBV10-1 and TRBJ2-5; D not certain. The DNA for the CDR3 is TGCGCCAGCAGTGACCCCCTCCAAGAGACCCAGTACTTC. This gives the protein CASSDPLQETQYF.